One and the same sample provided the 5 T cell receptor beta chains below, sequenced in a study of cytomegalovirus exposure and HLA in healthy donors. PCR was performed using 60 Vbeta and 13 Jbeta primers. Clones were read by immunoSEQ multiplex PCR, and TCRdb kept only the in-frame ones, dropping some. The table lists under 200,000 clones, roughly two thirds of them singletons. Sequenced: PBMCs. The receptors shown here come from a woman aged 25 to 39 in good health and CMV-seronegative.

This chain links TRBV7-2 with TRBJ2-1; no firm D call. CDR1 and CDR2 from the germline V gene are SGHTA and FQGNSA. CDR3 length: 13 residues. V was cut by 2 bases and J by 4 bases, with 6 bases left in between. CDR3 region: CASSLNSYNEQFF. CDR3 nucleotides: TGTGCCAGCAGCTTAAACTCGTACAATGAGCAGTTCTTC.

This chain links TRBV19 with TRBJ1-1, with 8 bases identical to TRBD1. The CDR3 totals 16 residues. J lost 3 bases, V lost 2 bases, and 8 bases had no gene match. Germline V gives CDR1 LNHDA, CDR2 SQIVND (reference sequence). The DNA of the CDR3 is TGTGCCAGTAGTATACTGGGGAGGGACAGGTACACTGAAGCTTTCTTT. Protein product: CASSILGRDRYTEAFF.

The chain has TRBV6-8 and TRBJ1-5; D unresolved. There are 14 residues in the CDR3. The V and J ends lost 10 bases and 0 bases respectively, with 13 bases between them. Germline values: CDR1 MNHGY, CDR2 SAAAGT. In nucleotides, the CDR3 is TGTGCCACCGGCCAGGTCTATAGCAATCAGCCCCAGCATTTT. This sequence encodes CATGQVYSNQPQHF.

The chain recombines TRBV4-3 with TRBJ2-5, with unresolved D. CDR3 length: 13 residues. The germline V gene encodes CDR1 LGHNA and CDR2 YSLEER. V shed 0 bases and J shed 5 bases, with 7 bases lying between them. CDR3 loop: CASSQESRETQYF. The CDR3 region has the DNA TGCGCCAGCAGCCAAGAGTCGAGGGAGACCCAGTACTTC.

This clone has more than one count but fewer than ten. This chain joins TRBV2 and TRBJ2-7; D not certain. Germline values: CDR1 SNHLY, CDR2 FYNNEI. The germline V and J ends were trimmed by 11 bases and 0 bases, with 14 bases remaining between them. The length of the CDR3 is 13 residues. The CDR3 DNA reads TGTGCCGGTCGCGTCCCTGCCTCCTACGAGCAGTACTTC. This encodes CAGRVPASYEQYF.